The clone carrying this T cell receptor beta chain was detected once. The antigen is unknown. TCRdb keeps only in-frame clones here, not all; method: immunoSEQ multiplex PCR. The table includes roughly 3,000 clones, 30% to 45% detected once. The V and J ends lost 3 bases and 2 bases respectively, with 7 bases between them. Germline V gene data show CDR1 as SGHNT and CDR2 as YENEEA. This CDR3 comprises 14 residues. The sample is drawn from a study of T cells in localized non-small cell lung cancer. Whole-study findings and limits: Maximal T cell clonality occurred in uninvolved adjacent lung, with tumor ranking below it. Appearing in adjacent lung were a median 57 of the top 100 tumor clones. Sequencing was limited to one tumor region, leaving the possibility of heterogeneity open.

The sample in question was lung tumor tissue, obtained before any cancer treatment. The TCR sequence derives from a male donor at least 60 years old with stage I squamous cell lung carcinoma. The chain joins TRBV11-3 to TRBJ2-2, with D maybe TRBD1 (6 bases). The CDR3 loop reads CASSFGGNTGELFF. In nucleotides, the CDR3 is TGTGCCAGCAGCTTTGGGGGCAACACCGGGGAGCTGTTTTTT.